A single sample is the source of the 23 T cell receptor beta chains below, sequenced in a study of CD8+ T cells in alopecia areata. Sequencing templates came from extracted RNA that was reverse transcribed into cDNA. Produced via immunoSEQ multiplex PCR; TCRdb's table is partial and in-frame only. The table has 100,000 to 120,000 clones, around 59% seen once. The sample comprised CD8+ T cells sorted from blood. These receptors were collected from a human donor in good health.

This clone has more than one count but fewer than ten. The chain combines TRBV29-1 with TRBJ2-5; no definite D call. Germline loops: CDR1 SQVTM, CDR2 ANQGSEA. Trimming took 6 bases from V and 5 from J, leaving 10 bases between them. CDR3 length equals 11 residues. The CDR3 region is CSVKVGETQYF. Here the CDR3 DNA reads TGCAGCGTAAAGGTGGGGGAGACCCAGTACTTC.

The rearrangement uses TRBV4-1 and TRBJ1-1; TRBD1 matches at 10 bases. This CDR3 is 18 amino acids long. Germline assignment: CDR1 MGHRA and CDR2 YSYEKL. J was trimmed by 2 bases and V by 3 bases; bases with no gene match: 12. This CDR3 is CASSQEGQGDGQNTEAFF. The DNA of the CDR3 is TGCGCCAGCAGCCAGGAAGGACAGGGGGACGGACAAAACACTGAAGCTTTCTTT.

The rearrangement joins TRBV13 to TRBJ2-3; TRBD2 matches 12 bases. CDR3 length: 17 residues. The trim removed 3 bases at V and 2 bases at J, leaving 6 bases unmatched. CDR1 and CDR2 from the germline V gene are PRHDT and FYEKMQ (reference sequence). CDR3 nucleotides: TGTGCCAGCAGCTTGACTAGCGGGGGAGAAATCACAGATACGCAGTATTTT. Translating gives CASSLTSGGEITDTQYF.

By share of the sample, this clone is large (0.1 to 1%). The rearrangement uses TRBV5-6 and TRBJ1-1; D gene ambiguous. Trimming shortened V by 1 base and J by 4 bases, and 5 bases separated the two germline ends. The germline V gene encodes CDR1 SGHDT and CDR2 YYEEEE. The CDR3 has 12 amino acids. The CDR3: CASSLRGTEAFF. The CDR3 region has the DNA TGTGCCAGCAGCTTGAGAGGCACTGAAGCTTTCTTT.

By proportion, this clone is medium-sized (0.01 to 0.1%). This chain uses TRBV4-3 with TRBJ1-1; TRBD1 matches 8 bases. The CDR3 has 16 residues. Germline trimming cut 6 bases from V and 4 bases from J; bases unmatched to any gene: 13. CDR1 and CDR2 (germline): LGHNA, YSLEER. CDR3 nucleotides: TGCGCCAGCAGTTACGATCAGGGGGCGCCGGCCACTGAAGCTTTCTTT. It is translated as CASSYDQGAPATEAFF.

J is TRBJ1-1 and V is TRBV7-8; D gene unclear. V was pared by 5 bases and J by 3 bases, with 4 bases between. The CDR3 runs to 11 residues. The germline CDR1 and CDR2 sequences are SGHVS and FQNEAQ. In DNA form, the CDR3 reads TGTGCCAGCAGCGAATACACTGAAGCTTTCTTT. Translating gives CASSEYTEAFF. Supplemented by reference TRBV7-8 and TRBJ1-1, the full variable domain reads GAGVSQSPRYKVAKRGQDVALRCDPISGHVSLFWYQQALGQGPEFLTYFQNEAQLDKSGLPSDRFFAERPEGSVSTLKIQRTQQEDSAVYLCASSEYTEAFFGQGTRLTVV.

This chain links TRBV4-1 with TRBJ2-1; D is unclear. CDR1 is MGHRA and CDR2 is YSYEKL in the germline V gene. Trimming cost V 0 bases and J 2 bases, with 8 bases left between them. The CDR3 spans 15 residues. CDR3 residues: CASSQDLPPYNEQFF. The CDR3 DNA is TGCGCCAGCAGCCAAGATCTCCCGCCCTACAATGAGCAGTTCTTC.

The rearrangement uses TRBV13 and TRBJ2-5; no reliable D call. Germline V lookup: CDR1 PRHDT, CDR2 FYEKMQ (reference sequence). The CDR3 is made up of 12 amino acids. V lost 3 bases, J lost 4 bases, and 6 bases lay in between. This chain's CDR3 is CASSFGLETQYF. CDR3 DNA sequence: TGTGCCAGCAGCTTCGGTTTAGAGACCCAGTACTTC.

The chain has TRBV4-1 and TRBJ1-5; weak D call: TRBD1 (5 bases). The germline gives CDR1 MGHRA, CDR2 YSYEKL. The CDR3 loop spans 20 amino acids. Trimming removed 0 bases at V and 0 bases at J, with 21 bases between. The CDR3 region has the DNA TGCGCCAGCAGCCAAGATCTGTCGGGGGTCGTCGATTATAGCAATCAGCCCCAGCATTTT. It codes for CASSQDLSGVVDYSNQPQHF.

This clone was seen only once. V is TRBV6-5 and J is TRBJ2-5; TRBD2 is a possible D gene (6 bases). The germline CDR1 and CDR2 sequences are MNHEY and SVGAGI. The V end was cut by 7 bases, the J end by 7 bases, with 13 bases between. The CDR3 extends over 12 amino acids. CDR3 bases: TGTGCCAGCACCGCCGGGGGTGGGACCCAGTACTTC. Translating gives CASTAGGGTQYF.

For the CDR3, the DNA is TGCGCCAGCAGTTCAGGACTAGCGGTGAAGCTAGCCAAAAACATTCAGTACTTC. Encoded protein: CASSSGLAVKLAKNIQYF. V gene TRBV5-1 combines with J gene TRBJ2-4; 10 bases map to TRBD2. Per the germline V gene, CDR1 is SGHRS and CDR2 is YFSETQ. There are 18 residues in the CDR3. V lost 5 bases to trimming and J lost 0 bases; unmatched junction nucleotides: 11.

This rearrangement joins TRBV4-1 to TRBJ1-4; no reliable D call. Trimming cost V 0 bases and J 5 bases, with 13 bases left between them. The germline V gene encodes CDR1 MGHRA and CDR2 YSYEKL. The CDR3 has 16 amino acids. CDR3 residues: CASSQEAVALNEKLFF. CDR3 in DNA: TGCGCCAGCAGCCAAGAGGCAGTTGCCCTAAATGAAAAACTGTTTTTT.

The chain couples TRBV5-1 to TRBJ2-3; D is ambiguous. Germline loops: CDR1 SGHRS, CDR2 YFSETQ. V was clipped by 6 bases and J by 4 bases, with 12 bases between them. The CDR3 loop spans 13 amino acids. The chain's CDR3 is CASTVNAPDTQYF. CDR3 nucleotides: TGCGCCAGCACGGTGAACGCCCCAGATACGCAGTATTTT.

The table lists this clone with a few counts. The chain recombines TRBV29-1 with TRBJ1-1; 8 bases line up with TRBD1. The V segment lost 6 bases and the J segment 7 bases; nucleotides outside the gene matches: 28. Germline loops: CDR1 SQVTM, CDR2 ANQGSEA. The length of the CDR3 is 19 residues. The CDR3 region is CSVSFLDTGTGPMNGEAFF. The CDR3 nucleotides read TGCAGCGTAAGTTTCCTCGATACCGGGACAGGACCGATGAACGGTGAAGCTTTCTTT.

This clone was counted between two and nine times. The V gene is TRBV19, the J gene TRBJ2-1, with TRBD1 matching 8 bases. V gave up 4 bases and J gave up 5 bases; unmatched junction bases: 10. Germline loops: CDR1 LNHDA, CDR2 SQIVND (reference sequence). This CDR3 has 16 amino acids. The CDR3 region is CASSTQTGGIDNEQFF. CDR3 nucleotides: TGTGCCAGTAGTACCCAAACAGGGGGTATCGACAATGAGCAGTTCTTC. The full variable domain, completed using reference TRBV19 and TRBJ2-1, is DGGITQSPKYLFRKEGQNVTLSCEQNLNHDAMYWYRQDPGQGLRLIYYSQIVNDFQKGDIAEGYSVSREKKESFPLTVTSAQKNPTAFYLCASSTQTGGIDNEQFFGPGTRLTVL.

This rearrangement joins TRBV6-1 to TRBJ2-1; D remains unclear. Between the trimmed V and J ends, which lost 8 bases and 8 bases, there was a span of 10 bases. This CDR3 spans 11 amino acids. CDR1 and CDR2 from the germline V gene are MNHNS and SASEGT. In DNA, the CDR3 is TGTGCCAGCCGGTGGGTGCATGAGCAGTTCTTC. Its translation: CASRWVHEQFF.

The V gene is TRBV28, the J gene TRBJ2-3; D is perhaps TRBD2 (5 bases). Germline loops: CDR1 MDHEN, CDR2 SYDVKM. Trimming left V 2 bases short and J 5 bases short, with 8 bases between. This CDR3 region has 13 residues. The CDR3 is CASSLLGVDTQYF. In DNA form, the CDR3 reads TGTGCCAGCAGTTTACTGGGAGTAGATACGCAGTATTTT.

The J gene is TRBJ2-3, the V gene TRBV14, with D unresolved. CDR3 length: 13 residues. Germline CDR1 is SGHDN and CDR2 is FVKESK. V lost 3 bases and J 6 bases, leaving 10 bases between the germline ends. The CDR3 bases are TGTGCCAGCAGCCAGTACCGGCGGGATACGCAGTATTTT. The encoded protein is CASSQYRRDTQYF.

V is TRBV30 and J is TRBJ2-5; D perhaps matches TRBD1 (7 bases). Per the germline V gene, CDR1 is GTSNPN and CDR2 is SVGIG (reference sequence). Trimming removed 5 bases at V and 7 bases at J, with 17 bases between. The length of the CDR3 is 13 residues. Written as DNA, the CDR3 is TGTGCCTGGGTGCGGGACAGTGGAGGGACCCAGTACTTC. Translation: CAWVRDSGGTQYF.

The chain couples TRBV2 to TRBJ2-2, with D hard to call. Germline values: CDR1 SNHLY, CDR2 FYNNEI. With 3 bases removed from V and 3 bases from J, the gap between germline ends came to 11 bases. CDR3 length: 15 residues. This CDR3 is CASSDVTDDTGELFF. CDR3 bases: TGTGCCAGCAGTGATGTAACGGATGACACCGGGGAGCTGTTTTTT.

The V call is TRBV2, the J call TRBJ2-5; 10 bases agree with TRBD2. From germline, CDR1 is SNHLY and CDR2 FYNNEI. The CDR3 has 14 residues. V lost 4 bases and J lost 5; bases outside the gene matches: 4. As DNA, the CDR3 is TGTGCCAGCAGTGTTACTAGCGGGGTGGAGACCCAGTACTTC. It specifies CASSVTSGVETQYF.

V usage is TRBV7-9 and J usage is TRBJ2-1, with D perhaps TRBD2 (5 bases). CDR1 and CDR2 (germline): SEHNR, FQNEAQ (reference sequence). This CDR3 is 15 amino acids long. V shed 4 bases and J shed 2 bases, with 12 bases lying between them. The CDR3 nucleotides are TGTGCCAGCAGCTCTAGCCCGCTAACCTACAATGAGCAGTTCTTC. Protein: CASSSSPLTYNEQFF.

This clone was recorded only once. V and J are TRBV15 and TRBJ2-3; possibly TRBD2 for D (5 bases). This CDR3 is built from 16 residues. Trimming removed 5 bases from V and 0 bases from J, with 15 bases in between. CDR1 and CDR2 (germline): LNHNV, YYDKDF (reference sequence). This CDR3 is CATSHPAGTSTDTQYF. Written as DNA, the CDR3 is TGTGCCACCAGCCACCCCGCGGGTACTAGCACAGATACGCAGTATTTT.